Following are 22 T cell receptor beta chains from one sample sequenced in a study of shared clonotypes between healthy human individuals. Profiling relied on immunoSEQ multiplex PCR, and the TCRdb table lists in-frame clones only, not all of them. The data hold more than 400,000 clones, with approximately 78% observed a single time. Sequences were obtained from PBMCs. All receptors come from a woman between 35 and 50 years old in good health. Some clones in this sample may be carry-over from other donors' samples.

The chain combines TRBV7-3 with TRBJ2-7, with TRBD1 matching 7 bases. Germline values: CDR1 SGHTA, CDR2 FQGTGA. The trim removed 3 bases at V and 3 bases at J, leaving 5 bases unmatched. This CDR3 has 14 amino acids. DNA of the CDR3: TGTGCCAGCAGCTTCGCCCCAGGGGGCTACGAGCAGTACTTC. It specifies CASSFAPGGYEQYF.

This sequence joins TRBV5-1 and TRBJ2-1; 14 nucleotides align to TRBD2. Unmatched junction bases numbered 4, after V lost 1 base and J lost 4 bases. Germline V gives CDR1 SGHRS, CDR2 YFSETQ. The CDR3 extends over 17 amino acids. DNA for the CDR3: TGCGCCAGCAGCTTGTGGGGACTAGCGGGAGCGTACAATGAGCAGTTCTTC. Translated: CASSLWGLAGAYNEQFF.

CDR3 sequence reads: CASSLDLANTGELFF. For the CDR3, the DNA is TGTGCCAGCAGCTTGGATCTAGCTAACACCGGGGAGCTGTTTTTT. V is TRBV5-4 and J is TRBJ2-2; D is possibly TRBD2 (5 bases). The CDR3 extends over 15 amino acids. V shed 0 bases and J shed 2 bases, with 8 bases lying between them. Germline loops: CDR1 SGHNT, CDR2 YYREEE (reference sequence).

CDR3 DNA: TGTGCCAGCGCAAAGCCCGGGGGCCACGAGCAGTACTTC. This sequence encodes CASAKPGGHEQYF. The V call is TRBV7-2, the J call TRBJ2-7; D is perhaps TRBD1 or TRBD2 (6 bases each). Germline V lookup: CDR1 SGHTA, CDR2 FQGNSA. This CDR3 has 13 residues. V lost 8 bases and J 5 bases, leaving 16 bases between the germline ends.

The chain recombines TRBV30 with TRBJ1-4; D not resolved. Germline-derived CDR1 and CDR2 are GTSNPN and SVGIG (reference sequence). The V end was cut by 0 bases, the J end by 1 base, with 6 bases between. CDR3 length: 14 residues. The CDR3 DNA reads as TGTGCCTGGAGTGTTGGACTAACTAATGAAAAACTGTTTTTT. It yields the protein CAWSVGLTNEKLFF. The full variable domain, completed using reference TRBV30 and TRBJ1-4, is SQTIHQWPATLVQPVGSPLSLECTVEGTSNPNLYWYRQAAGRGLQLLFYSVGIGQISSEVPQNLSASRPQDRQFILSSKKLLLSDSGFYLCAWSVGLTNEKLFFGSGTQLSVL.

The rearrangement links TRBV23-1 to TRBJ2-5, with D possibly TRBD2 on 6 matching bases. TRBV23-1 is sorted into the ORF group, with uncertain function. CDR3 size: 14 residues. Trimming took 0 bases from V and 3 from J, leaving 8 bases between them. As DNA, the CDR3 is TGCGCCAGCAGTCAATCCGGGGGAAAAGAGACCCAGTACTTC. Its translation is CASSQSGGKETQYF.

The CDR3 loop is CATHATGTVAAVGGYTF. Written as DNA, the CDR3 is TGTGCCACCCACGCGACCGGGACAGTGGCGGCGGTGGGTGGCTACACCTTC. The V and J genes are TRBV27 and TRBJ1-2; 7 bases agree with TRBD1. The V segment lost 10 bases and the J segment 7 bases; nucleotides outside the gene matches: 24. The CDR3 covers 17 residues. In germline, CDR1 is MNHEY, CDR2 SMNVEV (reference sequence).

Worth noting for this clone: This CDR3 is also generated by other DNA sequences in the sample. The CDR3 bases are TGTGCCAGCAGCCTGGGACAGAACTATGGCTACACCTTC. This encodes CASSLGQNYGYTF. This chain links TRBV5-4 with TRBJ1-2; 7 nucleotides match TRBD1. After removal of 4 bases from V and 2 bases from J, the junction contained 2 bases not matched to a gene. CDR1 SGHNT and CDR2 YYREEE come from the germline V gene (reference sequence). There are 13 residues in the CDR3. Together with reference TRBV5-4 and TRBJ1-2, the CDR3 gives the full variable domain: ETGVTQSPTHLIKTRGQQVTLRCSSQSGHNTVSWYQQALGQGPQFIFQYYREEENGRGNFPPRFSGLQFPNYSSELNVNALELDDSALYLCASSLGQNYGYTFGSGTRLTVV.

The sample holds many counts of this clone. The chain recombines TRBV18 with TRBJ1-5, with D tentatively TRBD1 (5 bases). The CDR3 loop spans 13 amino acids. V shed 5 bases and J shed 5 bases, with 10 bases lying between them. The V gene's germline CDR1 is KGHSH and CDR2 LQKENI. The CDR3 region is CASSFGTDQPQHF. Written as DNA, the CDR3 is TGTGCCAGCTCATTCGGGACGGATCAGCCCCAGCATTTT.

Remarks on this clone: A far larger clone differs by one base, so this is likely a read error. The chain employs TRBV19 and TRBJ1-3; D is perhaps TRBD1 (5 bases). CDR1 is LNHDA and CDR2 is SQIVND in the germline V gene (reference sequence). The CDR3 contains 13 residues. V shed 9 bases and J shed 0 bases, with 9 bases lying between them. CDR3 DNA sequence: TGTGCCAGCCGGGGGTCCTCTGGAAACACCATATATTTT. Encoded protein: CASRGSSGNTIYF.

V usage is TRBV7-3 and J usage is TRBJ2-2; 10 bases are a match to TRBD2. The CDR3 extends over 18 amino acids. Trimming cost V 1 base and J 0 bases; bases outside gene matches: 5. Per germline, CDR1 SGHTA and CDR2 FQGTGA. In DNA form, the CDR3 reads TGTGCCAGCAGCTTAATGGGACTAGCGCCCACGAACACCGGGGAGCTGTTTTTT. Protein product: CASSLMGLAPTNTGELFF.

The chain has TRBV7-9 and TRBJ1-3; D remains ambiguous. V gave up 5 bases and J gave up 0 bases, with 8 bases separating them. The CDR3 totals 14 residues. Germline-derived CDR1 and CDR2 are SEHNR and FQNEAQ (reference sequence). CDR3: CASSPTNSGNTIYF. As DNA, the CDR3 is TGTGCCAGCAGCCCCACAAACTCTGGAAACACCATATATTTT.

The V gene is TRBV6-1, the J gene TRBJ1-2, with D hard to call. V gave up 0 bases and J gave up 14 bases, with 10 bases separating them. Germline loops: CDR1 MNHNS, CDR2 SASEGT. The CDR3 consists of 11 residues. In DNA form, the CDR3 reads TGTGCCAGCAGTGAAGCTGGGCCGAGGACCTTC. This gives the protein CASSEAGPRTF.

The chain uses TRBV19 and TRBJ1-1; D possibly corresponds to TRBD1 (5 bases). This CDR3 is 14 amino acids long. CDR1 and CDR2 from the germline V gene are LNHDA and SQIVND (reference sequence). V lost 6 bases to trimming and J lost 0 bases, with 11 bases between them. Written as DNA, the CDR3 is TGTGCCAGTAGGTTGGGACGGCTGAACACTGAAGCTTTCTTT. It specifies CASRLGRLNTEAFF.

Regarding this clone: Other nucleotide sequences from this sample produce the same CDR3. V gene TRBV28 combines with J gene TRBJ2-1; D is uncertain. The CDR3 runs to 11 residues. V gave up 6 bases and J gave up 7 bases, with 7 bases separating them. Germline loops: CDR1 MDHEN, CDR2 SYDVKM. The CDR3 loop reads CASSLANEQFF. CDR3 bases: TGTGCCAGCAGCCTTGCGAATGAGCAGTTCTTC.

The V and J genes are TRBV28 and TRBJ2-7; D is uncertain. This CDR3 has 14 residues. Trimming took off 3 bases at V and 0 bases at J, with 9 bases between the two ends. Germline V gene lookup returns CDR1 MDHEN and CDR2 SYDVKM. DNA for the CDR3: TGTGCCAGCAGTTTGACGGAGAGCTCCTACGAGCAGTACTTC. Amino acids: CASSLTESSYEQYF.

V usage is TRBV9 and J usage is TRBJ2-1; D may correspond to TRBD1 or TRBD2 (5 bases each). V gave up 4 bases and J gave up 5 bases, with 22 bases separating them. The CDR3 spans 17 residues. Germline V gene data show CDR1 as SGDLS and CDR2 as YYNGEE. As DNA, the CDR3 is TGTGCCAGCAGCCCACATCCGGGACCACATCTTCACAATGAGCAGTTCTTC. This codes for CASSPHPGPHLHNEQFF.

This clone showed up just once. Germline is not matched at one junction end, which may reflect a read error. The chain links TRBV2 to TRBJ2-1; 7 bases line up with TRBD2. Germline CDR1 SNHLY, CDR2 FYNNEI. This CDR3 spans 14 amino acids. The CDR3 DNA follows: TGTGCCAGCAGTGATGGTCGGGAGGAGGGTGTATGGGTCTTC. It encodes CASSDGREEGVWVF.

J is TRBJ2-1 and V is TRBV19; 9 bases align to TRBD2. V lost 5 bases, J lost 7 bases, and 12 bases stayed unmatched. Per the germline V gene, CDR1 is LNHDA and CDR2 is SQIVND (reference sequence). The CDR3 length is 16 residues. The CDR3 protein is CASSLQTSGPTNEQFF. In nucleotides, the CDR3 is TGTGCCAGTAGTCTCCAGACTAGCGGACCGACGAATGAGCAGTTCTTC.

This CDR3 reads CASTGQDYQPQHF. In nucleotides, the CDR3 is TGTGCCAGCACCGGACAGGATTATCAGCCCCAGCATTTT. This chain links TRBV2 with TRBJ1-5, with 7 bases lining up with TRBD1. Germline values: CDR1 SNHLY, CDR2 FYNNEI. J lost 5 bases, V lost 7 bases, and 5 bases had no gene match. The CDR3 is 13 amino acids.

The V and J genes are TRBV10-2 and TRBJ2-7; possibly TRBD1 or TRBD2 for D (6 bases each). This CDR3 has 13 amino acids. Germline CDR1 reads WSHSY; CDR2 reads SAAADI. V was pared by 3 bases and J by 7 bases, with 13 bases between. For the CDR3, the DNA is TGCGCCAGCAGTGATCGGGGGCAAGGGGAGCAGTACTTC. This sequence encodes CASSDRGQGEQYF.

The chain uses TRBV6-6 and TRBJ2-7; 8 bases align to TRBD1. Germline assignment: CDR1 MNHNY and CDR2 SVGAGI (reference sequence). CDR3 length: 14 residues. V dropped 7 bases and J dropped 0; count of bases not matched to a gene: 5. The CDR3 nucleotides read TGTGCCAGCACCGGACAGGGAATCTCCTACGAGCAGTACTTC. It is translated as CASTGQGISYEQYF.